Below are 7 T cell receptor beta chains sequenced from a single sample in a study of early T cells in non-severe SARS-CoV-2 infection. TCRdb reprocessed the 5' RACE reads via MiXCR and lists one record per CDR3 protein. In the table there are about 80,000 distinct CDR3 sequences, 9.5% to 15% of which are singletons. The material sequenced was whole blood, taken at baseline. These receptor sequences come from an adult who was a healthcare worker with PCR-confirmed SARS-CoV-2 infection or an uninfected control (not recorded which). The donor label of this sample is uncertain.

This chain links TRBV4-1 with TRBJ2-7, with 11 bases lining up with TRBD1. J was trimmed by 2 bases and V by 4 bases; bases with no gene match: 4. Germline CDR1 and CDR2: MGHRA and YSYEKL. The CDR3 contains 15 residues. This CDR3 is CASSLTDRGPYEQYF. The CDR3, as DNA: TGCGCCAGCAGCCTGACGGACAGGGGGCCCTACGAGCAGTACTTC.

The chain couples TRBV25-1 to TRBJ2-2; D might be TRBD1 or TRBD2, each matching 5 bases. The V and J ends lost 4 bases and 6 bases respectively, with 9 bases between them. This CDR3 has 13 residues. Germline CDR1 is MGHDK and CDR2 is SYGVNS. CDR3 in amino acids: CASSGGYAGELFF. DNA of the CDR3: TGTGCCAGCAGTGGGGGGTATGCCGGGGAGCTGTTTTTT.

This clonotype was counted only a few times. The V and J genes are TRBV4-3 and TRBJ1-2; D is unclear. CDR1 is LGHNA and CDR2 is YSLEER in the germline V gene. Deletions cut 0 bases from V and 0 bases from J, with 14 bases between. This CDR3 has 17 residues. CDR3 DNA: TGCGCCAGCAGCCAAGATTATCCTGGCATAGCTAACTATGGCTACACCTTC. It encodes CASSQDYPGIANYGYTF.

This clonotype was seen a few times. V gene TRBV5-4 combines with J gene TRBJ2-2; 9 bases agree with TRBD1. V gave up 4 bases and J gave up 6 bases; unmatched junction bases: 10. Germline CDR1 is SGHNT and CDR2 is YYREEE (reference sequence). This CDR3 is 16 amino acids long. This CDR3 reads CASSPRTGERAGELFF. CDR3 DNA sequence: TGTGCCAGCAGCCCGCGGACAGGGGAGAGGGCCGGGGAGCTGTTTTTT.

V gene TRBV29-1 combines with J gene TRBJ1-1, with D unclear. Trimming cost V 3 bases and J 0 bases, with 8 bases left between them. The CDR3 spans 13 residues. The germline V gene has CDR1 SQVTM and CDR2 ANQGSEA. CDR3 DNA sequence: TGCAGCGTTGATCGACCGCTGAACACTGAAGCTTTCTTT. Amino acids: CSVDRPLNTEAFF.

Comments on this clonotype: Mismatch with germline at one junction end may stem from a read error. V gene TRBV7-9 combines with J gene TRBJ1-2; D might be TRBD1 (5 bases). This CDR3 has 15 residues. The germline gives CDR1 SEHNR, CDR2 FQNEAQ (reference sequence). This CDR3 is CASSLGQGFNYGHTF. As DNA, the CDR3 is TGTGCCAGCAGCTTAGGCCAGGGCTTTAACTATGGCCACACCTTC.

The chain couples TRBV9 to TRBJ1-1, with 7 bases fitting TRBD1. Germline V gene data show CDR1 as SGDLS and CDR2 as YYNGEE. The CDR3 runs to 14 residues. Trimming took 0 bases from V and 5 from J; bases not matched to a gene: 4. The CDR3 reads CASSVEGARTEAFF. CDR3 nucleotide sequence: TGTGCCAGCAGCGTAGAGGGGGCGCGGACTGAAGCTTTCTTT. Using reference TRBV9 and TRBJ1-1 for the parts outside the CDR3, the full variable domain is DSGVTQTPKHLITATGQRVTLRCSPRSGDLSVYWYQQSLDQGLQFLIQYYNGEERAKGNILERFSAQQFPDLHSELNLSSLELGDSALYFCASSVEGARTEAFFGQGTRLTVV.